One sample yielded the 3 T cell receptor beta chains listed below, sequenced in a study of T cells in Graves' hyperthyroidism and ophthalmopathy. Researchers amplified the TCR beta CDR3 regions from RNA transcripts. TCR CDR3 underwent first-round RT-PCR with the HTBI primer set. TCRdb fed the multiplex PCR reads into MiXCR, producing one record per CDR3 protein. The sample includes approximately 250,000 distinct CDR3 sequences, almost 25% seen only once; the top ten take roughly 40%. Material: blood. All receptors come from a woman aged 40 to 55 with Graves' ophthalmopathy.

About this clonotype itself: The junction and the germline gene differ at one end; a read error may be behind it. The V and J genes are TRBV7-9 and TRBJ2-5; D tentatively fits TRBD1 or TRBD2 (5 bases each). The CDR3 totals 12 residues. In germline, CDR1 is SEHNR, CDR2 FQNEAQ (reference sequence). CDR3 DNA: TGTGCCAGCAGCCGGGACCAAGAGACCCTGTACTTC. This codes for CASSRDQETLYF.

This clonotype was recorded at least ten times. This chain connects TRBV6-5 to TRBJ2-7; no clear D gene. CDR1 MNHEY and CDR2 SVGAGI come from the germline V gene. The CDR3 consists of 13 residues. The V gene lost 7 bases and the J gene lost 4 bases, with 14 bases spanning the gap. The CDR3 sequence: CASTSPVRYEQYF. The CDR3 DNA reads as TGTGCCAGCACCTCCCCGGTAAGGTACGAGCAGTACTTC.

This clonotype came up many times. The chain carries TRBV6-5 and TRBJ1-1; D is uncertain. V lost 0 bases to trimming and J lost 5 bases, with 10 bases between them. The CDR3 length is 14 residues. CDR1 is MNHEY, CDR2 SVGAGI, per germline. The CDR3 DNA sequence: TGTGCCAGCAGTTACTCGGAGGGCCGGACTGAAGCTTTCTTT. This gives the protein CASSYSEGRTEAFF.